This TCR beta chain was found in a study of human T cells and chemical hapten exposure. This clonotype was detected only a few times. Its antigen is undetermined. General study points: Among TCRs, those above 1 in 1000 frequency were unaffected by DPC sensitization.

Individual cDNA molecules in this library carried unique molecular identifiers. In the authors' methods: Across samples, TCR counts had a median of about 93,000 and ranged from roughly 20,000 to 690,600. From the RACE reads, TCRdb called clonotypes with MiXCR, one entry per CDR3 protein. Clone size and V and J calls follow TCRdb, not the original study. This sample has 70,000 to 95,000 distinct CDR3 sequences, with about 9.2% found just once. Germline loops: CDR1 MDHEN, CDR2 SYDVKM. The CDR3 has 14 residues. V shed 6 bases and J shed 4 bases, with 16 bases lying between them. Indicated time point: healthy volunteer bleed at 6 weeks. Unfractionated whole blood served as the source for total RNA extraction.

The genes are TRBV28 and TRBJ2-7; D call uncertain. The sample was whole blood. The source is a female donor in good health. Some clones in this sample may be carry-over from other donors' samples. The CDR3: CASRRPGIEYEQYF. The CDR3 DNA reads as TGTGCCAGCAGGCGGCCTGGGATTGAGTACGAGCAGTACTTC.